This paragraph covers one T cell receptor (beta chain) sequence. Measured with immunoSEQ multiplex PCR; TCRdb has only the in-frame clones, and not every one. The repertoire holds more than 100,000 clones, roughly 93% seen once, with roughly 0.88% in the top ten. Trimming pared 5 bases from V and 1 base from J, leaving 8 bases between. The CDR3 runs 13 residues. Germline values: CDR1 KGHSH, CDR2 LQKENI. The data stem from a study of T cell changes during pregnancy in multiple sclerosis. This TCR derives from a female donor with multiple sclerosis, enrolled in a pregnancy study. The V and J genes are TRBV18 and TRBJ1-1; D gene unclear. Specimen: peripheral blood, collected after pregnancy. This CDR3 is CASSSRENTEAFF. The CDR3 DNA follows: TGTGCCAGCTCATCCCGGGAGAACACTGAAGCTTTCTTT.